The 23 T cell receptor beta chains presented below share a single source sample, sequenced in a study of human T cells and chemical hapten exposure. Specified time point: patch test 1, 2 weeks after DPC sensitization. Treatment described: therapeutic diphenylcyclopropenone sensitization with weekly scalp DPC. One entry per CDR3 protein, called by TCRdb with MiXCR from the RACE reads. Counted here are about 340,000 distinct CDR3 sequences, roughly 6.9% occurring once; the ten biggest clones make up about 8%. This sample comprised whole blood, obtained in connection with sensitization to the hapten diphenylcyclopropenone (DPC). The receptors shown here come from a young woman with alopecia areata. Some clones in this sample may be carry-over from other donors' samples.

This clonotype was counted only a few times. CDR3: CASSPEGGAAGELFF. The CDR3 nucleotides are TGTGCCAGCAGCCCAGAAGGGGGGGCTGCCGGGGAGCTGTTTTTT. The chain joins TRBV7-9 to TRBJ2-2, with D tentatively TRBD2 (7 bases). V dropped 5 bases and J dropped 6 bases, with 16 bases sitting between them. Germline values: CDR1 SEHNR, CDR2 FQNEAQ (reference sequence). CDR3 length: 15 residues.

The rearrangement links TRBV6-2 or TRBV6-3 to TRBJ1-1, with D tentatively TRBD1 (5 bases). The germline V gene has CDR1 MNHEY and CDR2 SVGEGT. The CDR3 loop spans 16 amino acids. V lost 2 bases and J lost 0, with 13 bases in between. DNA for the CDR3: TGTGCCAGCAGTTACGCGGGGGTTCCAATGAACACTGAAGCTTTCTTT. This encodes CASSYAGVPMNTEAFF.

This clonotype was observed a handful of times. This chain uses TRBV10-3 with TRBJ2-6, with no clear D. The CDR3 is 15 amino acids. From germline, CDR1 is ENHRY and CDR2 SYGVKD. Trimming removed 2 bases at V and 5 bases at J, with 10 bases between. The CDR3 DNA reads as TGTGCCATCAGTGAGGGGGTTCTAAGGGCCAACGTCCTGACTTTC. Its protein product is CAISEGVLRANVLTF.

This clonotype was observed a few times. V and J are TRBV18 and TRBJ2-7; 8 nucleotides align to TRBD1. This CDR3 has 14 residues. V lost 3 bases, J lost 4 bases, and 5 bases stayed unmatched. Germline V gives CDR1 KGHSH, CDR2 LQKENI. In nucleotides, the CDR3 is TGTGCCAGCTCACCTTTAGGACAGGGTTACGAGCAGTACTTC. Its protein is CASSPLGQGYEQYF.

The table lists this clonotype with a few counts. V usage is TRBV28 and J usage is TRBJ1-1, with 9 positions matching TRBD1. Trimming took 7 bases from V and 0 from J; bases not matched to a gene: 12. Germline CDR1 reads MDHEN; CDR2 reads SYDVKM. The CDR3 has 17 residues. CDR3 in amino acids: CASTPSGTGIMNTEAFF. The CDR3, as DNA: TGTGCCAGCACCCCCTCAGGGACAGGGATTATGAACACTGAAGCTTTCTTT.

This clonotype showed up many times. CDR3 protein: CASSFGTVGPQHF. In DNA form, the CDR3 reads TGTGCCAGCAGTTTCGGGACAGTAGGGCCCCAGCATTTT. The chain links TRBV12-3 or TRBV12-4 to TRBJ1-5; 7 bases are a match to TRBD1. Germline trimming cut 3 bases from V and 9 bases from J; bases unmatched to any gene: 5. This CDR3 is built from 13 residues.

The V call is TRBV20-1, the J call TRBJ1-2; D might be TRBD1 (5 bases). Trimming pared 5 bases from V and 6 bases from J, leaving 7 bases between. CDR3 length: 10 amino acids. Germline-derived CDR1 and CDR2 are DFQATT and SNEGSKA (reference sequence). This CDR3 is CSAAGNGYTF. The CDR3 region has the DNA TGCAGTGCTGCAGGGAATGGCTACACCTTC.

The chain joins TRBV20-1 to TRBJ2-5; D is undetermined. The CDR3 is made up of 12 amino acids. The germline gives CDR1 DFQATT, CDR2 SNEGSKA (reference sequence). V was trimmed by 4 bases and J by 5 bases, leaving 11 bases between them. The DNA for the CDR3 is TGCAGTGCTAAAAAGAGGTGGGAGACCCAGTACTTC. Translated: CSAKKRWETQYF.

The chain links TRBV2 to TRBJ1-1, with D possibly being TRBD1 (6 bases). Per the germline V gene, CDR1 is SNHLY and CDR2 is FYNNEI. CDR3 length equals 16 residues. V was clipped by 3 bases and J by 5 bases, with 19 bases between them. The CDR3 DNA follows: TGTGCCAGCAGTGAGACCCACCATCAGGGGAATACTGAAGCTTTCTTT. Its translation is CASSETHHQGNTEAFF.

There are a few counts of this clonotype. This chain connects TRBV4-2 to TRBJ2-7; D not certain. This CDR3 comprises 13 residues. Germline loops: CDR1 LGHNA, CDR2 YNFKEQ. Trimming cost V 1 base and J 3 bases, with 7 bases left between them. The CDR3 loop reads CASSQGNNYEQYF. The CDR3 bases are TGTGCCAGCAGCCAAGGGAACAACTACGAGCAGTACTTC.

The table lists this clonotype with a few counts. The rearrangement links TRBV29-1 to TRBJ2-1, with TRBD1 as a possible D gene (5 bases). Trimming removed 4 bases from V and 10 bases from J, with 11 bases in between. This CDR3 has 11 residues. Per the germline V gene, CDR1 is SQVTM and CDR2 is ANQGSEA. Here the CDR3 reads CSVGVDREQFF. The CDR3 DNA reads TGCAGCGTTGGGGTCGACAGAGAGCAGTTCTTC.

This clonotype was recorded a few times. This chain connects TRBV6-2 or TRBV6-3 to TRBJ2-3; 9 bases align to TRBD2. The CDR3 runs 15 residues. The V segment lost 2 bases and the J segment 4 bases; nucleotides outside the gene matches: 4. Germline V CDR1 and CDR2: MNHEY, SVGEGT. The CDR3 protein is CASSYGLARSDTQYF. Here the CDR3 DNA reads TGTGCCAGCAGTTACGGACTAGCGAGGTCAGATACGCAGTATTTT.

This clonotype was picked up a small number of times. The genes are TRBV7-9 and TRBJ1-1, with unresolved D. The germline V and J ends were trimmed by 5 bases and 0 bases, with 10 bases remaining between them. Germline V gene sequence: CDR1 SEHNR, CDR2 FQNEAQ (reference sequence). CDR3 length equals 14 residues. DNA of the CDR3: TGTGCCAGCAGCGTACGGGTCTTGAACACTGAAGCTTTCTTT. It specifies CASSVRVLNTEAFF.

J is TRBJ2-6 and V is TRBV5-1, with 7 bases aligning to TRBD1. Looked up from germline, CDR1 is SGHRS and CDR2 is YFSETQ. Trimming removed 2 bases from V and 2 bases from J; junction bases left unmatched: 10. This CDR3 region has 18 residues. This CDR3 reads CASSLFSPTGTGANVLTF. In DNA, the CDR3 is TGCGCCAGCAGCTTATTTTCCCCGACAGGGACTGGGGCCAACGTCCTGACTTTC.

The chain carries TRBV6-5 and TRBJ1-2, with TRBD1 matching over 10 bases. The length of the CDR3 is 17 residues. Germline lookup yields CDR1 MNHEY and CDR2 SVGAGI. The junction had 11 bases not matched to a gene; V was cut back by 1 base and J by 6 bases. The chain's CDR3 is CASSYYFPGQGFHGYTF. The CDR3 DNA reads TGTGCCAGCAGTTACTATTTTCCGGGACAGGGGTTCCATGGCTACACCTTC.

The sample holds a few counts of this clonotype. This sequence joins TRBV6-5 and TRBJ1-6; a possible D gene is TRBD1 (6 bases). This CDR3 has 12 residues. V lost 8 bases and J 10 bases, leaving 12 bases between the germline ends. Per the germline V gene, CDR1 is MNHEY and CDR2 is SVGAGI. The CDR3 spells CASGGLKSPLHF. CDR3 DNA: TGTGCCAGCGGGGGGCTGAAGTCACCCCTCCACTTT.

The V and J genes are TRBV12-3 or TRBV12-4 and TRBJ1-2; 8 bases are shared with TRBD1. This CDR3 spans 15 amino acids. V shed 5 bases, J shed 7 bases, and the junction held 12 bases outside the gene matches. The CDR3 protein is CASSPDPGQVAGYTF. The DNA of the CDR3 is TGTGCCAGCAGTCCTGACCCGGGACAGGTGGCTGGCTACACCTTC.

For the CDR3, the DNA is TGCGCCAGCAGCCAAGATTTGAGTCAGCCCCAGCATTTT. The encoded protein is CASSQDLSQPQHF. The chain links TRBV4-3 to TRBJ1-5; D is unresolved. In germline, CDR1 is LGHNA, CDR2 YSLEER. The CDR3 is 13 amino acids. The ends were cut back, 0 bases at V and 6 bases at J, with 6 bases in the middle.

This chain connects TRBV5-1 to TRBJ2-3, with 8 bases identical to TRBD2. V shed 2 bases, J shed 2 bases, and the junction held 4 bases outside the gene matches. Germline V gene data show CDR1 as SGHRS and CDR2 as YFSETQ. This CDR3 comprises 15 residues. The CDR3, as DNA: TGCGCCAGCAGCTTCGACGGGGGGGCCACAGATACGCAGTATTTT. Translation: CASSFDGGATDTQYF.

A few counts support this clonotype. V usage is TRBV21-1 and J usage is TRBJ2-5. TRBV21-1 corresponds to a pseudogene. CDR3 length equals 12 residues. For the CDR3, the DNA is TGTGCCAGCCCGAAAAACCAAGAGACCCAGTACTTC. It yields the protein CASPKNQETQYF.

There are many counts of this clonotype. This chain uses TRBV5-5 with TRBJ1-5, with unresolved D. V lost 3 bases and J lost 7, with 11 bases in between. The germline V gene encodes CDR1 SGHKS and CDR2 YYEKEE (reference sequence). This CDR3 is built from 13 residues. The CDR3 DNA reads TGTGCCAGCAGCTGGCAGGCGGGGCAGCCCCAGCATTTT. Its protein product is CASSWQAGQPQHF.

The chain uses TRBV7-9 and TRBJ1-5, with 7 bases that match TRBD1. Trimming cost V 1 base and J 3 bases; bases outside gene matches: 9. In germline, CDR1 is SEHNR, CDR2 FQNEAQ (reference sequence). The CDR3 spans 17 residues. CDR3 region: CASSLGRDRTTNQPQHF. CDR3 DNA sequence: TGTGCCAGCAGCTTAGGGAGGGACAGAACTACCAATCAGCCCCAGCATTTT.

Only a few counts were recorded for this clonotype. This rearrangement joins TRBV6-2 or TRBV6-3 to TRBJ2-1; 10 nucleotides line up with TRBD1. Germline assignment: CDR1 MNHEY and CDR2 SVGEGT. This CDR3 is built from 14 residues. The junction had 8 bases not matched to a gene; V was cut back by 6 bases and J by 9 bases. The CDR3 reads CASSPDRGLREQFF. CDR3 nucleotides: TGTGCCAGCAGCCCGGACAGGGGGTTACGTGAGCAGTTCTTC.